This T cell receptor (beta chain) stems from a study of cytomegalovirus exposure and HLA in healthy donors. Study details: Researchers previously reported finding fewer than 120 million unique TCR beta sequences from 170 million or so T cells. Study results and caveats: In vitro assays verified that three CMV-associated chains recognized CMV antigens specifically. Researchers catalogued 150 or so TCR beta chains as cytomegalovirus-associated. V segments that were indistinguishable, TRBV6-2 and TRBV6-3 among them, were omitted from analysis.

A remark on this clone: Its antigen is not known.

Researchers ran the PCR with 60 Vbeta and 13 Jbeta primers. Measured with immunoSEQ multiplex PCR; TCRdb has only the in-frame clones, and not every one. The table has fewer than 200,000 clones, roughly 85% seen once. The length of the CDR3 is 11 residues. Trimming removed 8 bases from V and 0 bases from J, with 4 bases in between. Germline V lookup: CDR1 KGHSH, CDR2 LQKENI. The sample taken for sequencing was PBMCs. This sequence joins TRBV18 and TRBJ1-1; D is uncertain. The TCR comes from a male donor in good health and CMV-seronegative. The CDR3 region is CASSMNTEAFF. The CDR3 DNA sequence: TGTGCCAGCAGCATGAACACTGAAGCTTTCTTT.